Following are 3 T cell receptor beta chains from one sample sequenced in a study of T cells expressing NK-cell markers. From its re-call of the 5' RACE reads, TCRdb lists each CDR3 protein once, without DNA. This sample carries about 410,000 distinct CDR3 sequences, with about 10% going to the ten biggest clones. Sequences were obtained from blood T cells: a sorted CD56 or NKG2C T cell subset, CD4+ or CD8+ T cells, or bulk PBMC T cells (not recorded which). Source of these receptors: a woman aged 50 to 65 in good health.

V and J are TRBV12-3 or TRBV12-4 and TRBJ2-3; no DNA is available, so the TRBD2 call from TCRdb remains unchecked. CDR3 length: 16 residues. The CDR3 protein is CASSSRLAGFTDTQYF.

V gene TRBV29-1 combines with J gene TRBJ2-3. This CDR3 contains 13 residues. Germline CDR1 SQVTM, CDR2 ANQGSEA. The CDR3 is CSVEDPGPDTQYF.

The V and J genes are TRBV20-1 and TRBJ2-1; TCRdb selects TRBD1, and the lack of DNA leaves this call unchecked. The CDR3 runs 14 residues. Germline V gene data show CDR1 as DFQATT and CDR2 as SNEGSKA (reference sequence). The CDR3 reads CSAISRTGDNEQFF.